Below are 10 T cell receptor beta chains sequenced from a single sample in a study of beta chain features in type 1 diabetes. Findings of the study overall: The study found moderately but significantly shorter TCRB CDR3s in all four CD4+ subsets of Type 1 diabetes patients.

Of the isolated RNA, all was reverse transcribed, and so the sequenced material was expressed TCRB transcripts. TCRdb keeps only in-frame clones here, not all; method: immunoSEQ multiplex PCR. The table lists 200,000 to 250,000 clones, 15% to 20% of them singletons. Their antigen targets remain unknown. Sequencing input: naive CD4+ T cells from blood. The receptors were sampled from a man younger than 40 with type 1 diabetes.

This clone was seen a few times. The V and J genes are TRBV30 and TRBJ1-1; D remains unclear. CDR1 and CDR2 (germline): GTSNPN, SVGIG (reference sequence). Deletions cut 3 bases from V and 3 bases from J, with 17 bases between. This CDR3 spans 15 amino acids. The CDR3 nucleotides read TGTGCCTGGAGCCCCCGTCGGAACATGTACACTGAAGCTTTCTTT. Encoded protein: CAWSPRRNMYTEAFF.

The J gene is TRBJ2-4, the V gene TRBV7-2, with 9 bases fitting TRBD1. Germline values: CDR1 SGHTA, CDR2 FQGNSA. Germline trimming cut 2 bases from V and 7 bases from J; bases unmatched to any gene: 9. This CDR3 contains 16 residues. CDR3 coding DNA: TGTGCCAGCAGCTTACTGGGGACAGGGCGAGTGAACATTCAGTACTTC. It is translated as CASSLLGTGRVNIQYF.

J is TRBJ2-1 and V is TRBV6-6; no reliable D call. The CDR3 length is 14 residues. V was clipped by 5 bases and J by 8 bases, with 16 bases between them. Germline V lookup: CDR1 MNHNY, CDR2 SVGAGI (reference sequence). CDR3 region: CASSQVASWDEQFF. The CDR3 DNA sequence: TGTGCCAGCAGTCAGGTGGCCAGCTGGGATGAGCAGTTCTTC.

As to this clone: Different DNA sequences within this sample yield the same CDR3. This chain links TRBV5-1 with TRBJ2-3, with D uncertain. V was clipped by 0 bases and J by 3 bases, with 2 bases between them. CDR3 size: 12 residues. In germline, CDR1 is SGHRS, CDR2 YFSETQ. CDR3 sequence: CASSLVTDTQYF. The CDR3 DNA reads TGCGCCAGCAGCTTGGTAACAGATACGCAGTATTTT.

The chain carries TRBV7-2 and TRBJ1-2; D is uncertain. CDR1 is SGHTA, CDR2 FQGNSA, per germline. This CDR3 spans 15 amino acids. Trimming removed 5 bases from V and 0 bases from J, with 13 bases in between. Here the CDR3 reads CASSLGWGANYGYTF. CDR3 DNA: TGTGCCAGCAGCCTTGGATGGGGTGCTAACTATGGCTACACCTTC. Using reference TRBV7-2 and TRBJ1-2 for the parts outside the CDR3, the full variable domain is GAGVSQSPSNKVTEKGKDVELRCDPISGHTALYWYRQSLGQGLEFLIYFQGNSAPDKSGLPSDRFSAERTGGSVSTLTIQRTQQEDSAVYLCASSLGWGANYGYTFGSGTRLTVV.

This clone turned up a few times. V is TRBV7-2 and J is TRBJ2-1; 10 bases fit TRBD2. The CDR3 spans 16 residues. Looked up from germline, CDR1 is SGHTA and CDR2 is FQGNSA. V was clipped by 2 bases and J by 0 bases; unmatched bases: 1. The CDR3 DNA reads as TGTGCCAGCAGCTTAACTAGCGGGACCTCCTACAATGAGCAGTTCTTC. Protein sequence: CASSLTSGTSYNEQFF. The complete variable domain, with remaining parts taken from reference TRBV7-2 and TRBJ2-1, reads GAGVSQSPSNKVTEKGKDVELRCDPISGHTALYWYRQSLGQGLEFLIYFQGNSAPDKSGLPSDRFSAERTGGSVSTLTIQRTQQEDSAVYLCASSLTSGTSYNEQFFGPGTRLTVL.

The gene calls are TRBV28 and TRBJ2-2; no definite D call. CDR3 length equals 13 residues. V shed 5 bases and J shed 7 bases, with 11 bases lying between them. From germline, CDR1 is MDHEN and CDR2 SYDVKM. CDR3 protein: CASSERRGGELFF. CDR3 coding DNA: TGTGCCAGCAGTGAAAGGCGAGGCGGGGAGCTGTTTTTT.

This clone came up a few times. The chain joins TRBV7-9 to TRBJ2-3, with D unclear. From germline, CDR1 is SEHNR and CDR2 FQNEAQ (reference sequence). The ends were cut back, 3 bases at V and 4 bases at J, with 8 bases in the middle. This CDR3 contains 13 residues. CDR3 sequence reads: CASSFEVPDTQYF. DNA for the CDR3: TGTGCCAGCAGCTTCGAGGTACCAGATACGCAGTATTTT.

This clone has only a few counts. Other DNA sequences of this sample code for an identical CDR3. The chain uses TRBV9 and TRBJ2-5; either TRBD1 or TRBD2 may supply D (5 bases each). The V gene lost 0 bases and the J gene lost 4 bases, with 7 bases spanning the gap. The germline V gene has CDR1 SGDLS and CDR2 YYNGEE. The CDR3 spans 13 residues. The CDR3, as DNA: TGTGCCAGCAGCGTAGCAGGGAGAGAGACCCAGTACTTC. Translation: CASSVAGRETQYF.

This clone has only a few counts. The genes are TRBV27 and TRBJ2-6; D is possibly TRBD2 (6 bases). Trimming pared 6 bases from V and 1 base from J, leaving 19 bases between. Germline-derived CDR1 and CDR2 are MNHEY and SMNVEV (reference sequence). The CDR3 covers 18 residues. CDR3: CASSLSEGFGSGANVLTF. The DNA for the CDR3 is TGTGCCAGCAGCCTTTCGGAGGGGTTCGGGTCTGGGGCCAACGTCCTGACTTTC. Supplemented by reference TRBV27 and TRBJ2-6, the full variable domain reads EAQVTQNPRYLITVTGKKLTVTCSQNMNHEYMSWYRQDPGLGLRQIYYSMNVEVTDKGDVPEGYKVSRKEKRNFPLILESPSPNQTSLYFCASSLSEGFGSGANVLTFGAGSRLTVL.